This T cell receptor beta chain was obtained from a study of T-cell reconstitution after alpha-beta-depleted transplantation in children. This CDR3 comprises 13 residues. Germline V lookup: CDR1 DFQATT, CDR2 SNEGSKA (reference sequence). Trimming pared 1 base from V and 4 bases from J, leaving 11 bases between. Unique molecular identifiers were built into the TCRbeta library. Each CDR3 protein is one row after TCRdb ran MiXCR on the PCR reads. The data contain about 610,000 distinct CDR3 sequences, about 10% of them singletons. V gene TRBV20-1 combines with J gene TRBJ2-7; TRBD1 is a possible D gene (5 bases). The clonotype originates from a human donor who donated a stem cell graft to a child with acute myeloid leukemia. The sample in question was PBMCs from the stem cell graft donor, obtained from the stem cell graft. This CDR3 is CSARADRSYEQYF. The CDR3 region has the DNA TGCAGTGCTAGAGCCGACAGATCGTACGAGCAGTACTTC.